These T cell receptor beta chains were read from a single sample in a study of blood T cell repertoires in COVID-19. Clones were read by immunoSEQ multiplex PCR, and TCRdb kept only the in-frame ones, dropping some. The table includes under 25,000 clones, roughly 87% detected once. Sequences were obtained from peripheral blood. These TCRs come from a human donor with active COVID-19. The donor label of this sample is uncertain. CDR3s include the opening cysteine and the closing phenylalanine or tryptophan. D genes are given only for firm matches. The size of a clone is reported for some rows only, either as once, few or many, or as a class for expanded clones.

v_gene	d_gene	abundance	j_gene	CDR3aa	CDR3nt
TRBV6-5	TRBD1	NA	TRBJ2-5	CASRDRDREQETQYF	TGTGCCAGCAGAGACCGGGACAGGGAGCAAGAGACCCAGTACTTC
TRBV11-3	TRBD1	NA	TRBJ1-2	CASSLGPGQENGYTF	TGTGCCAGCAGCTTAGGACCGGGACAGGAAAACGGCTACACCTTC
TRBV20-1	NA	NA	TRBJ2-1	CSASGVLARDNEQFF	TGCAGTGCTAGTGGAGTTTTAGCGCGGGACAATGAGCAGTTCTTC
TRBV7-9	NA	NA	TRBJ1-1	CASSLKRGTEAFF	TGTGCCAGCAGCTTAAAAAGGGGCACTGAAGCTTTCTTT
TRBV29-1	TRBD2	NA	TRBJ2-1	CSVELLAGGGNEQFF	TGCAGCGTTGAACTCCTAGCGGGTGGAGGCAATGAGCAGTTCTTC
TRBV27	TRBD1	NA	TRBJ2-1	CASSPLGGEQFF	TGTGCCAGCAGTCCCCTAGGGGGCGAGCAGTTCTTC
TRBV7-3	NA	NA	TRBJ2-2	CASSMTATGELFF	TGTGCCAGCAGCATGACAGCGACCGGGGAGCTGTTTTTT
TRBV29-1	NA	NA	TRBJ2-3	CSAEPQSTDTQYF	TGCAGCGCGGAGCCCCAAAGCACAGATACGCAGTATTTT
TRBV11-3	NA	NA	TRBJ2-7	CASSLHTWDKATYEQYF	TGTGCCAGCAGCTTACATACCTGGGACAAAGCAACCTACGAGCAGTACTTC
TRBV3-1/TRBV3-2	NA	NA	TRBJ2-3	CASSQVTGTDTQYF	TGTGCCAGCAGCCAAGTTACAGGCACAGATACGCAGTATTTT
TRBV24-1	TRBD1	NA	TRBJ1-2	CATSDPGQGHGYTF	TGTGCCACCAGCGACCCGGGACAGGGACATGGCTACACCTTC
TRBV5-1	TRBD1	once	TRBJ2-5	CASSLNTGGQEETQYF	TGCGCCAGCAGCCTGAACACAGGGGGCCAGGAAGAGACCCAGTACTTC
TRBV3-1/TRBV3-2	TRBD1	NA	TRBJ1-2	CASSLRQGFYGYTF	TGTGCCAGCAGCCTTCGACAGGGATTCTATGGCTACACCTTC
TRBV7-9	NA	NA	TRBJ2-1	CASSGWANNEQFF	TGTGCCAGCAGCGGATGGGCCAACAATGAGCAGTTCTTC
TRBV9	TRBD2	medium-sized	TRBJ2-7	CASSVGGTSDEQYF	TGTGCCAGCAGCGTGGGAGGGACCAGCGACGAGCAGTACTTC
TRBV5-1	TRBD1	NA	TRBJ1-2	CASSIGTVLNGYTF	TGCGCCAGCAGCATCGGGACAGTCCTTAATGGCTACACCTTC
TRBV18	TRBD1	NA	TRBJ2-7	CASSPGTGGLYEQYF	TGTGCCAGCTCACCAGGGACAGGGGGTTTATACGAGCAGTACTTC
TRBV5-1	TRBD1	NA	TRBJ1-1	CASSLEGATTEAFF	TGCGCCAGCAGCTTGGAGGGGGCTACCACTGAAGCTTTCTTT
TRBV7-9	TRBD1	NA	TRBJ2-1	CASSDGQGGNEQFF	TGTGCCAGCAGCGACGGACAGGGGGGCAATGAGCAGTTCTTC
TRBV29-1	NA	NA	TRBJ1-1	CSVDRGTEAFF	TGCAGCGTAGATCGGGGGACTGAAGCTTTCTTT
TRBV19	TRBD2	once	TRBJ2-1	CASSPIASGREYNEQFF	TGTGCCAGTAGTCCAATAGCTAGCGGGAGGGAATACAATGAGCAGTTCTTC
TRBV11-3	TRBD2	NA	TRBJ2-3	CASSLDGGSIDTQYF	TGTGCCAGCAGCTTAGACGGCGGGAGCATAGATACGCAGTATTTT
TRBV24-1	TRBD2	NA	TRBJ2-3	CATSKVASGSSTDTQYF	TGTGCCACCAGTAAGGTTGCTAGCGGGTCTAGCACAGATACGCAGTATTTT
TRBV28	NA	few	TRBJ1-6	CASTLTPRWSPLHF	TGTGCCAGCACCTTGACACCCCGATGGTCCCCCCTCCACTTT
TRBV7-2	NA	NA	TRBJ2-1	CASSLRINEQFF	TGTGCCAGCAGCTTGAGGATCAATGAGCAGTTCTTC
TRBV6-6	TRBD1	NA	TRBJ2-7	CASSRGQGGEQYF	TGTGCCAGCAGCCGAGGACAGGGTGGCGAGCAGTACTTC
TRBV19	NA	NA	TRBJ1-1	CASSIGREGREEAFF	TGTGCCAGTAGTATAGGCCGGGAGGGGAGGGAAGAAGCTTTCTTT
TRBV19	TRBD1	NA	TRBJ2-3	CASSVRDRNTDTQYF	TGTGCCAGTAGTGTCCGGGACAGGAACACAGATACGCAGTATTTT
TRBV19	TRBD1	NA	TRBJ2-7	CASSIGVETGYHEQYF	TGTGCCAGTAGTATAGGCGTCGAGACAGGGTATCACGAGCAGTACTTC
TRBV7-2	NA	NA	TRBJ2-7	CASSLLGTAAYF	TGTGCCAGCAGCTTACTAGGGACTGCAGCTTACTTC
TRBV5-1	NA	NA	TRBJ2-7	CASSTTGGGYEQYF	TGCGCCAGCAGCACCACAGGGGGGGGCTACGAGCAGTACTTC
TRBV4-2	NA	NA	TRBJ2-3	CASSQVAGSTDTQYF	TGTGCCAGCAGCCAAGTGGCGGGAAGCACAGATACGCAGTATTTT
TRBV28	TRBD1	NA	TRBJ1-5	CASSPLRTGDQPQHF	TGTGCCAGCAGTCCCCTAAGGACAGGGGATCAGCCCCAGCATTTT
TRBV28	NA	NA	TRBJ2-3	CASSSNRVMKLDTDTQYF	TGTGCCAGCAGTTCCAACAGGGTAATGAAGCTAGACACAGATACGCAGTATTTT
TRBV10-2	TRBD1	NA	TRBJ1-5	CASSEAGGNQPQHF	TGCGCCAGCAGTGAGGCAGGGGGTAATCAGCCCCAGCATTTT
TRBV24-1	NA	NA	TRBJ1-1	CATSDGQRRNTEAFF	TGTGCCACCAGTGACGGACAGCGCAGGAACACTGAAGCTTTCTTT
TRBV3-1/TRBV3-2	NA	NA	TRBJ2-3	CASSQDLVVPSTDTQYF	TGTGCCAGCAGCCAAGATCTTGTAGTCCCTAGCACAGATACGCAGTATTTT
TRBV5-8	NA	once	TRBJ1-1	CASSRDSGDTEAFF	TGTGCCAGCAGCCGGGACTCGGGGGACACTGAAGCTTTCTTT
TRBV7-2	TRBD2	NA	TRBJ2-5	CASSLVRLAGGETQYF	TGTGCCAGCAGCTTAGTTCGGCTAGCGGGAGGTGAGACCCAGTACTTC
TRBV6-2/TRBV6-3	NA	NA	TRBJ1-5	CASSLISNQPQHF	TGTGCCAGCAGTCTTATTAGCAATCAGCCCCAGCATTTT
TRBV6-5	NA	NA	TRBJ1-3	CASSSLGLSGNTIYF	TGTGCCAGCAGTTCTTTGGGCTTATCTGGAAACACCATATATTTT
TRBV4-1	NA	NA	TRBJ2-7	CASSQDNLDPYEQYF	TGCGCCAGCAGCCAAGATAACCTAGATCCGTACGAGCAGTACTTC
TRBV19	TRBD2	NA	TRBJ2-3	CASTQSGRYGTDTQYF	TGTGCCAGTACCCAAAGCGGGAGATATGGCACAGATACGCAGTATTTT
TRBV9	NA	NA	TRBJ2-7	CASSVGVQVSYEQYF	TGTGCCAGCAGCGTGGGCGTGCAGGTGAGCTACGAGCAGTACTTC
TRBV23-1	TRBD2	NA	TRBJ2-1	CASSQSGTSGYLYNEQFF	TGCGCCAGCAGTCAATCCGGCACTAGCGGTTACCTATACAATGAGCAGTTCTTC
TRBV18	TRBD1	NA	TRBJ2-4	CASSPDRGGMAHIQYF	TGTGCCAGCTCACCAGACAGGGGTGGGATGGCCCACATTCAGTACTTC
TRBV28	TRBD2	NA	TRBJ2-1	CASSFSLAGVNEQFF	TGTGCCAGCAGTTTCTCACTAGCGGGAGTCAATGAGCAGTTCTTC
TRBV14	NA	few	TRBJ2-2	CASSQGSGNTGELFF	TGTGCCAGCAGCCAAGGATCCGGGAACACCGGGGAGCTGTTTTTT
TRBV6-6	NA	NA	TRBJ2-6	CATHGAGSGANVLTF	TGTGCCACCCACGGAGCGGGTTCTGGGGCCAACGTCCTGACTTTC
TRBV6-2/TRBV6-3	NA	NA	TRBJ2-1	CASSYSEGADEQFF	TGTGCCAGCAGTTACTCGGAGGGCGCAGATGAGCAGTTCTTC
TRBV10-3	NA	NA	TRBJ2-2	CAIKKNGNTGELFF	TGTGCCATCAAGAAGAACGGGAACACCGGGGAGCTGTTTTTT